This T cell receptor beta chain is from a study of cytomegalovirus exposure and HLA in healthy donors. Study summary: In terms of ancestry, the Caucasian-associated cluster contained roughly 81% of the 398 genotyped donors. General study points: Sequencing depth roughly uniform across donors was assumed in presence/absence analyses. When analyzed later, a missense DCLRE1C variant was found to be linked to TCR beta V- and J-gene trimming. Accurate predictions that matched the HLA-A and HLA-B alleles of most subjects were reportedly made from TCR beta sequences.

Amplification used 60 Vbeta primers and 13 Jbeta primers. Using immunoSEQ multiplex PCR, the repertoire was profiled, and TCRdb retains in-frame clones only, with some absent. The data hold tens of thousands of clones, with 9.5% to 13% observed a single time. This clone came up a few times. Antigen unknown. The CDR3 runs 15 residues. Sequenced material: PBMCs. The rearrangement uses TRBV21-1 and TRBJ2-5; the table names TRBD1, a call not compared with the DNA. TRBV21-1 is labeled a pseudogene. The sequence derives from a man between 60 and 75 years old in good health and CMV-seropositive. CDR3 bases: TGTGCCACTCACCCTGGGACAGCGATGAAAGAGACCCAGTACTTC. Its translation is CATHPGTAMKETQYF.